This TCR beta chain appears in the sequencing data of a study of T cells expressing NK-cell markers. Study summary: Just one sequenced donor of eight was HCMV-seronegative, while seven were seropositive.

Study-wide results and caveats: Once again these clonotypes came out on top in the CD3+CD56-NKG2C+ fraction of several donors. The study found dominant NKG2C+ clonotypes at about 1.0-7.5% of CD8+ T cells in roughly six donors.

For TCR beta, cDNA was produced by 5'RACE template switching with UMIs. TCRdb reprocessed the 5' RACE reads; each CDR3 protein has one entry and no DNA is given. In total, the table holds 440,000 or so distinct CDR3 sequences. The CDR3 extends over 15 amino acids. Germline V gene lookup returns CDR1 SGHVS and CDR2 FQNEAQ. As to this clonotype: Its specificity is unknown.

The clonotype comes from a woman between 18 and 70 years old in good health. The rearrangement uses TRBV7-8 and TRBJ2-1. Material: blood T cells: a sorted CD56 or NKG2C T cell subset, CD4+ or CD8+ T cells, or bulk PBMC T cells (not recorded which). This chain's CDR3 is CASSGQIPPTHEQFF.